The clone carrying this T cell receptor beta chain was recorded a few times. Using RNA transcripts as the source, TCR beta CDR3 regions were amplified. HTBI primers were used for first-round RT-PCR of the TCR CDR3. One entry per CDR3 protein results from TCRdb running MiXCR on the multiplex PCR reads. The sample carries 500,000 to 600,000 distinct CDR3 sequences, over 45% recorded once. This sample is part of a study of T cells in Graves' hyperthyroidism and ophthalmopathy. Trimming removed 4 bases at V and 5 bases at J, with 14 bases between. The CDR3 consists of 14 residues. The V gene's germline CDR1 is ENHRY and CDR2 SYGVKD.

The sample taken for sequencing was peripheral blood or thyroid tissue (not recorded which). This chain links TRBV10-3 with TRBJ1-1; weak D call: TRBD1 (6 bases). This TCR derives from an adult woman with Graves' disease, either hyperthyroidism or ophthalmopathy (not recorded which). The CDR3 DNA reads TGTGCCATCAGTGGGGCAGGGGTGCGGACTGAAGCTTTCTTT. Translated: CAISGAGVRTEAFF.